This passage covers 29 T cell receptor beta chains from one sample sequenced in a study of T cell repertoires in cytomegalovirus infection. TCRdb ran MiXCR on the reads and lists one entry per CDR3 protein. The top ten clones hold 3.5% to 4.5% of a sample with over 300,000 distinct CDR3 sequences, more than 9% of them seen once. The sequencing input was PBMCs. The receptors shown here come from a human donor in good health (CMV status not recorded). Some clones in this sample may be carry-over from other donors' samples.

This clonotype was detected a few times. The CDR3: CASRGFVSTGELFF. The CDR3, as DNA: TGTGCCAGCCGTGGTTTTGTGTCCACCGGGGAGCTGTTTTTT. This sequence joins TRBV28 and TRBJ2-2; D uncertain. The CDR3 spans 14 residues. Trimming removed 8 bases from V and 4 bases from J, with 14 bases in between. Per the germline V gene, CDR1 is MDHEN and CDR2 is SYDVKM. The full variable domain, in which reference TRBV28 and TRBJ2-2 provide the parts outside the CDR3, is DVKVTQSSRYLVKRTGEKVFLECVQDMDHENMFWYRQDPGLGLRLIYFSYDVKMKEKGDIPEGYSVSREKKERFSLILESASTNQTSMYLCASRGFVSTGELFFGEGSRLTVL.

The sample holds many counts of this clonotype. This rearrangement joins TRBV7-9 to TRBJ1-4, with TRBD1 identical over 7 bases. V shed 3 bases and J 3 bases; nucleotides not matched to a gene: 13. The CDR3 totals 18 residues. Germline V gives CDR1 SEHNR, CDR2 FQNEAQ (reference sequence). This CDR3 is CASSFETGSYSANEKLFF. CDR3 DNA sequence: TGTGCCAGCAGCTTCGAGACAGGGAGCTACTCGGCTAATGAAAAACTGTTTTTT.

The gene calls are TRBV11-2 and TRBJ2-7, with TRBD2 matching 7 bases. The CDR3 has 15 residues. CDR1 and CDR2 from the germline V gene are SGHAT and FQNNGV. With 4 bases clipped from V and 6 bases from J, the junction kept 12 bases outside the gene matches. CDR3 region: CASSYSVRGVTEQYF. CDR3 in DNA: TGTGCCAGCAGCTACTCAGTACGGGGGGTGACCGAGCAGTACTTC.

This clonotype has a count of ten or more. The chain links TRBV12-3 or TRBV12-4 to TRBJ1-1; unclear D gene. With 1 base removed from V and 1 base from J, the gap between germline ends came to 4 bases. The CDR3 is 13 residues long. CDR3 sequence reads: CASSLDGNTEAFF. The CDR3 DNA sequence: TGTGCCAGCAGTTTAGACGGGAACACTGAAGCTTTCTTT.

This clonotype was found a few times. The J gene is TRBJ1-1, the V gene TRBV19, with D maybe TRBD1 (6 bases). Germline V gene lookup returns CDR1 LNHDA and CDR2 SQIVND (reference sequence). V lost 7 bases to trimming and J lost 5 bases, with 20 bases between them. This CDR3 region has 15 residues. CDR3 amino acids: CASTLGWGARTEAFF. The CDR3 DNA follows: TGTGCCAGTACCTTAGGATGGGGGGCGCGAACTGAAGCTTTCTTT.

This clonotype was seen only a few times. The chain joins TRBV7-2 to TRBJ1-2; TRBD1 matches 8 bases. In germline, CDR1 is SGHTA, CDR2 FQGNSA. With V trimmed by 3 bases and J by 4 bases, 4 bases remained unmatched. The CDR3 has 14 residues. As DNA, the CDR3 is TGTGCCAGCAGCTTCCTGGACAGGGTCTATGGCTACACCTTC. It encodes CASSFLDRVYGYTF.

There are a few counts of this clonotype. This chain links TRBV27 with TRBJ1-6; no definite D call. This CDR3 is 15 amino acids long. CDR1 and CDR2 from the germline V gene are MNHEY and SMNVEV (reference sequence). V shed 0 bases and J shed 7 bases, with 10 bases lying between them. The CDR3 DNA is TGTGCCAGCAGTTTATCGATGGGTCAAAATTCACCCCTCCACTTT. Amino acids: CASSLSMGQNSPLHF.

The genes are TRBV24-1 and TRBJ2-7; no reliable D call. The CDR3 covers 12 residues. Germline V lookup: CDR1 KGHDR, CDR2 SFDVKD. V was clipped by 6 bases and J by 0 bases, with 5 bases between them. CDR3 amino acids: CATSSPSYEQYF. In DNA, the CDR3 is TGTGCCACCAGTTCCCCCTCCTACGAGCAGTACTTC.

This clonotype has ten or more counts. The rearrangement links TRBV7-2 to TRBJ1-2; no clear D. Trimming stripped 1 base from V and 0 bases from J, with 9 bases between. Germline V gene sequence: CDR1 SGHTA, CDR2 FQGNSA. The CDR3 has 15 amino acids. The CDR3 DNA sequence: TGTGCCAGCAGCTTAGGACCTCCTGCTAACTATGGCTACACCTTC. Translation: CASSLGPPANYGYTF.

V is TRBV12-3 or TRBV12-4 and J is TRBJ2-2; 7 bases are shared with TRBD1. The CDR3 has 13 residues. J was trimmed by 7 bases and V by 7 bases; bases with no gene match: 6. CDR3 sequence reads: CASNGQARGELFF. Here the CDR3 DNA reads TGTGCCAGCAATGGACAGGCCCGCGGGGAGCTGTTTTTT.

This clonotype was seen at least ten times. The genes are TRBV20-1 and TRBJ2-7; 8 bases fit TRBD1. The ends lost 2 bases at V and 6 bases at J; junction bases unmatched: 12. The germline CDR1 and CDR2 sequences are DFQATT and SNEGSKA (reference sequence). The CDR3 contains 15 residues. Here the CDR3 DNA reads TGCAGTGCTAGACGGGGTCAGGGGGCCCCCCTCGAGCAGTACTTC. Its protein is CSARRGQGAPLEQYF.

This clonotype was seen a few times. This chain joins TRBV10-3 and TRBJ1-6; 10 bases agree with TRBD1. Germline CDR1 reads ENHRY; CDR2 reads SYGVKD. The CDR3 totals 17 residues. The V segment lost 0 bases and the J segment 9 bases; nucleotides outside the gene matches: 8. Here the CDR3 reads CAISESNRRDRGSPLHF. CDR3 sequence (DNA): TGTGCCATCAGTGAGTCGAACCGCCGGGACAGGGGTTCACCCCTCCACTTT.

This clonotype turned up a few times. The CDR3 DNA is TGTGCCAGCAGTTACGGTCGGACAGTAGGGGAGCTCACTGAAGCTTTCTTT. Translated: CASSYGRTVGELTEAFF. V gene TRBV6-2 or TRBV6-3 combines with J gene TRBJ1-1; D is possibly TRBD1 (6 bases). The V end was cut by 2 bases, the J end by 4 bases, with 20 bases between. From germline, CDR1 is MNHEY and CDR2 SVGEGT. The CDR3 totals 17 residues.

This clonotype was picked up a small number of times. The chain uses TRBV28 and TRBJ1-2; D remains unclear. Germline lookup yields CDR1 MDHEN and CDR2 SYDVKM. Trimming shortened V by 5 bases and J by 4 bases, and 17 bases separated the two germline ends. This CDR3 is 15 amino acids long. CDR3 coding DNA: TGTGCCAGCAGTCCCATCTTCAGACAAACCTATGGCTACACCTTC. Its protein is CASSPIFRQTYGYTF.

This rearrangement joins TRBV10-3 to TRBJ1-2; D gene uncertain. V lost 1 base, J lost 0 bases, and 12 bases lay in between. CDR1 is ENHRY and CDR2 is SYGVKD in the germline V gene. CDR3 length: 16 residues. CDR3 DNA: TGTGCCATCAGTGAGTGGGCGACCGGGCCTAACTATGGCTACACCTTC. This encodes CAISEWATGPNYGYTF.

This clonotype was counted ten times or more. CDR3: CASSLEGTGTRGTGELFF. For the CDR3, the DNA is TGTGCCAGCAGCTTAGAGGGGACCGGGACTAGAGGCACCGGGGAGCTGTTTTTT. This chain connects TRBV7-2 to TRBJ2-2; 8 bases are shared with TRBD2. The CDR3 totals 18 residues. The germline CDR1 and CDR2 sequences are SGHTA and FQGNSA. Trimming removed 1 base from V and 4 bases from J; junction bases left unmatched: 11.

Ten or more counts support this clonotype. The chain employs TRBV6-2 or TRBV6-3 and TRBJ1-2; D is uncertain. Between the trimmed V and J ends, which lost 5 bases and 8 bases, there was a span of 9 bases. The CDR3 covers 11 residues. From germline, CDR1 is MNHEY and CDR2 SVGEGT. The CDR3 DNA is TGTGCCAGCAGTCTACAGAAGGGCTACACCTTC. It is translated as CASSLQKGYTF.

The chain uses TRBV7-2 and TRBJ2-2, with D possibly being TRBD1 (6 bases). CDR1 and CDR2 (germline): SGHTA, FQGNSA. CDR3 size: 14 residues. Trimming stripped 5 bases from V and 4 bases from J, with 11 bases between. CDR3 in DNA: TGTGCCAGCAGCCCCCAGGGGTTCACCGGGGAGCTGTTTTTT. It encodes CASSPQGFTGELFF.

The rearrangement uses TRBV20-1 and TRBJ2-1; 10 bases are shared with TRBD2. In germline, CDR1 is DFQATT, CDR2 SNEGSKA (reference sequence). The CDR3 totals 14 residues. The trim removed 2 bases at V and 8 bases at J, leaving 6 bases unmatched. The CDR3 protein is CSARKAGGPHEQFF. The CDR3 coding sequence is TGCAGTGCTAGAAAAGCGGGAGGGCCCCATGAGCAGTTCTTC.

This clonotype has a count of ten or more. The chain joins TRBV7-2 to TRBJ1-5; no firm D call. The CDR3 has 15 amino acids. The V and J ends lost 1 base and 1 base respectively, with 8 bases between them. Germline values: CDR1 SGHTA, CDR2 FQGNSA. The CDR3 loop reads CASSLVTLSNQPQHF. The CDR3 DNA reads as TGTGCCAGCAGCTTAGTCACTCTAAGCAATCAGCCCCAGCATTTT.

The J gene is TRBJ2-1, the V gene TRBV19; 8 positions agree with TRBD1. J lost 8 bases, V lost 6 bases, and 6 bases had no gene match. The CDR3 is 13 residues long. Germline-derived CDR1 and CDR2 are LNHDA and SQIVND (reference sequence). CDR3 nucleotides: TGTGCCAGTAGGAGGACAGGGTTTGATGAGCAGTTCTTC. This gives the protein CASRRTGFDEQFF. Drawing the rest from reference TRBV19 and TRBJ2-1, the complete variable domain is DGGITQSPKYLFRKEGQNVTLSCEQNLNHDAMYWYRQDPGQGLRLIYYSQIVNDFQKGDIAEGYSVSREKKESFPLTVTSAQKNPTAFYLCASRRTGFDEQFFGPGTRLTVL.

The sample holds many counts of this clonotype. CDR3 region: CASSLIGSGGGRTQYF. CDR3 nucleotide sequence: TGTGCCAGCAGCTTAATTGGTAGCGGGGGGGGCCGGACCCAGTACTTC. This chain joins TRBV7-2 and TRBJ2-5, with TRBD2 matching 11 bases. CDR1 and CDR2 (germline): SGHTA, FQGNSA. CDR3 length: 16 amino acids. V shed 2 bases and J 7 bases; nucleotides not matched to a gene: 9.

This chain uses TRBV5-6 with TRBJ2-3; D remains unclear. Looked up from germline, CDR1 is SGHDT and CDR2 is YYEEEE. CDR3 length: 15 residues. V was pared by 6 bases and J by 7 bases, with 21 bases between. The CDR3 DNA reads as TGTGCCAGCATCGCTTGGGCGGAACCATACCATACGCAGTATTTT. It encodes CASIAWAEPYHTQYF.

The chain employs TRBV11-3 and TRBJ2-1, with TRBD1 as a possible D gene (5 bases). CDR3 length: 14 amino acids. Trimming shortened V by 3 bases and J by 6 bases, and 12 bases separated the two germline ends. Germline CDR1 SGHNT, CDR2 YENEEA. The CDR3 spells CASSLGPEGNEQFF. The CDR3 nucleotides read TGTGCCAGCAGCTTGGGGCCTGAAGGCAATGAGCAGTTCTTC.

The V and J genes are TRBV19 and TRBJ1-6, with 8 bases matching TRBD1. The CDR3 has 16 residues. CDR1 is LNHDA, CDR2 SQIVND, per germline (reference sequence). The V segment lost 4 bases and the J segment 0 bases; nucleotides outside the gene matches: 2. This chain's CDR3 is CASSRDRSSYNSPLHF. For the CDR3, the DNA is TGTGCCAGTAGTAGGGACAGGAGCTCCTATAATTCACCCCTCCACTTT.

This clonotype was detected only a few times. V is TRBV25-1 and J is TRBJ1-1; D is unclear. CDR3 length equals 11 residues. Germline CDR1 MGHDK, CDR2 SYGVNS. Trimming took off 6 bases at V and 12 bases at J, with 14 bases between the two ends. In nucleotides, the CDR3 is TGTGCCAGCAGCCAGGAGGGTAGTCCTTTCTTT. This sequence encodes CASSQEGSPFF.

Many counts were recorded for this clonotype. The chain joins TRBV18 to TRBJ1-5; D is possibly TRBD1 (5 bases). Germline V gene sequence: CDR1 KGHSH, CDR2 LQKENI. The V end lost 1 base, the J end lost 2 bases, and 6 bases lay between the germline ends. CDR3 length equals 14 residues. Written as DNA, the CDR3 is TGTGCCAGCTCACCACGGGACGGCAATCAGCCCCAGCATTTT. Translating gives CASSPRDGNQPQHF.

This clonotype appeared many times. The rearrangement uses TRBV27 and TRBJ1-5; 11 nucleotides align to TRBD1. The CDR3 covers 18 residues. Germline V lookup: CDR1 MNHEY, CDR2 SMNVEV (reference sequence). V was clipped by 5 bases and J by 2 bases; unmatched bases: 11. CDR3 amino acids: CASSTMRTGGLGNQPQHF. In DNA form, the CDR3 reads TGTGCCAGCAGTACCATGAGGACAGGGGGCTTGGGCAATCAGCCCCAGCATTTT.

In this sample, this clonotype turned up a few times. The DNA of the CDR3 is TGTGCCAGCAGCTTAGAAAACCGGAGGGCCGGGGAGCTGTTTTTT. Its translation is CASSLENRRAGELFF. The rearrangement joins TRBV7-2 to TRBJ2-2; D might be TRBD2 (6 bases). V lost 1 base and J lost 6, with 12 bases in between. CDR3 length: 15 residues. Germline CDR1 and CDR2: SGHTA and FQGNSA.